The 14 T cell receptor beta chains listed next were all sequenced from one sample in a study of blood T cell repertoires in COVID-19. This table comes from immunoSEQ multiplex PCR, and its TCRdb copy is limited to in-frame clones, with some not included. This sample has approximately 160,000 clones; 70% to 90% occur once, and the top ten carry approximately 4.7%. The sample taken for sequencing was PBMCs or T cells enriched from blood (not recorded which). These TCRs come from a woman in her 50s who had recovered from COVID-19.

V usage is TRBV7-2 and J usage is TRBJ1-2; 7 bases align to TRBD1. CDR3 length: 15 amino acids. The J segment lost 3 bases and the V segment lost 2 bases, leaving 6 bases of the junction unmatched. Germline values: CDR1 SGHTA, CDR2 FQGNSA. The CDR3 nucleotides read TGTGCCAGCAGCTTAAATGCGGGACAGTACTATGGCTACACCTTC. Protein product: CASSLNAGQYYGYTF.

J is TRBJ2-1 and V is TRBV9, with D perhaps TRBD1 (6 bases). The CDR3 extends over 14 amino acids. Per the germline V gene, CDR1 is SGDLS and CDR2 is YYNGEE. Trimming left V 3 bases short and J 5 bases short, with 12 bases between. The CDR3 bases are TGTGCCAGCAGCGCCAGAAGGGGGAACAATGAGCAGTTCTTC. It translates to CASSARRGNNEQFF.

The V gene is TRBV19, the J gene TRBJ1-2; TRBD1 matches at 8 bases. J gave up 3 bases and V 3 bases, and 0 bases lay outside the gene matches. From germline, CDR1 is LNHDA and CDR2 SQIVND (reference sequence). The CDR3 runs to 13 residues. CDR3 DNA sequence: TGTGCCAGTAGTATGACAGGGGACTATGGCTACACCTTC. Amino acids: CASSMTGDYGYTF.

V and J are TRBV4-1 and TRBJ1-4, with unresolved D. Germline CDR1 and CDR2: MGHRA and YSYEKL. The CDR3 runs 17 residues. Trimming removed 1 base at V and 0 bases at J, with 12 bases between. The CDR3 DNA reads TGCGCCAGCAGCCAAGGCAGGCAGTTAGCAACTAATGAAAAACTGTTTTTT. Translated, it gives CASSQGRQLATNEKLFF.

The chain joins TRBV12-3 or TRBV12-4 to TRBJ2-7; D remains ambiguous. V was pared by 0 bases and J by 7 bases, with 7 bases between. This CDR3 spans 12 amino acids. The CDR3 region has the DNA TGTGCCAGCAGTTTAGCGCTCCGGGAGCAGTACGTC. It is translated as CASSLALREQYV.

The chain employs TRBV7-3 and TRBJ1-1; tentative D call: TRBD1 (6 bases). V lost 5 bases to trimming and J lost 3 bases, with 10 bases between them. The CDR3 totals 13 residues. CDR1 is SGHTA, CDR2 FQGTGA, per germline. CDR3 coding DNA: TGTGCCAGCAGCCAACAGGGCTACACTGAAGCTTTCTTT. Encoded protein: CASSQQGYTEAFF.

The rearrangement joins TRBV7-2 to TRBJ1-2, with D maybe TRBD1 (6 bases). The CDR3 has 15 amino acids. V was pared by 0 bases and J by 4 bases, with 12 bases between. Germline CDR1 SGHTA, CDR2 FQGNSA. The CDR3 here is CASSLAWTESYGYTF. The CDR3, as DNA: TGTGCCAGCAGCTTAGCGTGGACAGAAAGCTATGGCTACACCTTC.

This chain links TRBV19 with TRBJ2-2; tentative D call: TRBD1 (6 bases). This CDR3 is 13 amino acids long. V lost 10 bases and J lost 3, with 12 bases in between. Per germline, CDR1 LNHDA and CDR2 SQIVND (reference sequence). CDR3 residues: CATWDTHTGELFF. DNA of the CDR3: TGTGCCACCTGGGACACCCACACCGGGGAGCTGTTTTTT.

V gene TRBV5-6 combines with J gene TRBJ1-2, with 7 bases lining up with TRBD1. This CDR3 has 15 residues. CDR1 is SGHDT and CDR2 is YYEEEE in the germline V gene. V gave up 0 bases and J gave up 3 bases; unmatched junction bases: 5. In DNA form, the CDR3 reads TGTGCCAGCAGCTTGGGAGGACAGGACTACTATGGCTACACCTTC. This encodes CASSLGGQDYYGYTF.

The chain combines TRBV19 with TRBJ1-1; tentative D call: TRBD1 (6 bases). CDR1 is LNHDA and CDR2 is SQIVND in the germline V gene (reference sequence). This CDR3 is 12 amino acids long. Trimming stripped 6 bases from V and 3 bases from J, with 8 bases between. The chain's CDR3 is CASRTGYTEAFF. The CDR3 region has the DNA TGTGCCAGTAGGACAGGTTACACTGAAGCTTTCTTT.

The chain has TRBV9 and TRBJ1-6; 9 bases are a match to TRBD1. V was clipped by 4 bases and J by 7 bases; unmatched bases: 6. The germline V gene has CDR1 SGDLS and CDR2 YYNGEE. This CDR3 has 15 amino acids. CDR3 sequence: CASSYRQGENSPLHF. CDR3 DNA: TGTGCCAGCAGCTACCGACAGGGGGAAAATTCACCCCTCCACTTT.

This clone was observed a handful of times. The V call is TRBV18, the J call TRBJ1-2; 8 bases agree with TRBD1. V lost 7 bases and J lost 8; bases outside the gene matches: 12. Germline V gene data show CDR1 as KGHSH and CDR2 as LQKENI. The CDR3 contains 14 residues. The CDR3, as DNA: TGTGCCAGCTTTGCAGGACAGGGTAGACAAGGCTACACCTTC. Protein sequence: CASFAGQGRQGYTF.

The chain carries TRBV5-1 and TRBJ1-6; 7 nucleotides match TRBD1. The CDR3 totals 15 residues. CDR1 SGHRS and CDR2 YFSETQ come from the germline V gene. J lost 7 bases, V lost 3 bases, and 7 bases had no gene match. In DNA form, the CDR3 reads TGCGCCAGCAGCTCCCAGGGGGGCACCAATTCACCCCTCCACTTT. It encodes CASSSQGGTNSPLHF.

The V and J genes are TRBV6-1 and TRBJ1-4, with 8 bases lining up with TRBD1. CDR1 is MNHNS and CDR2 is SASEGT in the germline V gene. V shed 2 bases and J 13 bases; nucleotides not matched to a gene: 12. CDR3 length: 15 residues. Written as DNA, the CDR3 is TGTGCCAGCAGTGAATATCTACAGGGGGGGATAGGACTGTTTTTT. Its translation is CASSEYLQGGIGLFF.